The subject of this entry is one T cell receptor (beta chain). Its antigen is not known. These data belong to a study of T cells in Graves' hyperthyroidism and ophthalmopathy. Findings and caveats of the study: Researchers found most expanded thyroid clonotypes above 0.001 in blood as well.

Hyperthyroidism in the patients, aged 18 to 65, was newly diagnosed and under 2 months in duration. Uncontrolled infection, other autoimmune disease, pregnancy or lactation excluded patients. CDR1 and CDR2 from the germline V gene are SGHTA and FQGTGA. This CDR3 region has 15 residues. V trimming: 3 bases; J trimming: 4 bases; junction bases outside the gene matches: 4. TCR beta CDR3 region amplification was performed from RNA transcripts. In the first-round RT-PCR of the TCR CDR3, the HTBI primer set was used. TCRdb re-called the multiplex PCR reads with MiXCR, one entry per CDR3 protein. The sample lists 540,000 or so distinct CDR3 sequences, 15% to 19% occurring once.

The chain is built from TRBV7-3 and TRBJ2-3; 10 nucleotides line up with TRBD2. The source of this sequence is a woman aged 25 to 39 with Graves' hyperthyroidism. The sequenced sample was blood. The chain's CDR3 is CASSFVAGGADTQYF. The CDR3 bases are TGTGCCAGCAGCTTCGTAGCGGGAGGCGCAGATACGCAGTATTTT.